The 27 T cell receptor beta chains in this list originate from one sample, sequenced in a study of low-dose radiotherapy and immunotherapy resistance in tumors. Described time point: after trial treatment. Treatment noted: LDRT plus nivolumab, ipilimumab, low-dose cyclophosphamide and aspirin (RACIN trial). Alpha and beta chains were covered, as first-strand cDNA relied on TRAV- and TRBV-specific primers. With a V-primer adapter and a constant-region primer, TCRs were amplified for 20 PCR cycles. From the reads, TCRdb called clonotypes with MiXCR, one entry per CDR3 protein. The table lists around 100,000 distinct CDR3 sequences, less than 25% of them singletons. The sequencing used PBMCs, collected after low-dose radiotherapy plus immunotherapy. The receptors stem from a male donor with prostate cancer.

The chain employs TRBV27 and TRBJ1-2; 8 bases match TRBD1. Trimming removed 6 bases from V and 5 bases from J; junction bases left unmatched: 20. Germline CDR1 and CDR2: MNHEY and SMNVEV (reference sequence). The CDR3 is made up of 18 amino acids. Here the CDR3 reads CASSPFSPRTGRGYGYTF. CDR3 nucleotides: TGTGCCAGCAGCCCTTTTTCCCCTCGGACAGGGCGGGGGTATGGCTACACCTTC.

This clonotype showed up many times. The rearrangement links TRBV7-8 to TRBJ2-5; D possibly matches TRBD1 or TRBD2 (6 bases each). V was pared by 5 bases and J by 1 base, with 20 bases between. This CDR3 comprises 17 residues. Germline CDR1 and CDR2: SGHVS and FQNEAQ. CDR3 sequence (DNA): TGTGCCAGCAGCCGAAGGGGGACACGGGGGTCCCAAGAGACCCAGTACTTC. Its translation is CASSRRGTRGSQETQYF.

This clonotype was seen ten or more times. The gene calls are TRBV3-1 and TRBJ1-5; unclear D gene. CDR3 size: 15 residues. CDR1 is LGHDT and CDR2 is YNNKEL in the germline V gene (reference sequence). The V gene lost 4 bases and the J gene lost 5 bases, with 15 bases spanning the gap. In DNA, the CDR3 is TGTGCCAGCAGCCCTTCGTTGAGGTCAGATCAGCCCCAGCATTTT. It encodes CASSPSLRSDQPQHF.

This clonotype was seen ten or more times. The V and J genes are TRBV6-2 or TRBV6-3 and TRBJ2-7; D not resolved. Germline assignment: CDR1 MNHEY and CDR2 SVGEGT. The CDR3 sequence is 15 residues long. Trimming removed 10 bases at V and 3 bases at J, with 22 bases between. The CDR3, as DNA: TGTGCCACCGACTTGAAGGGAACTGGTGACTACGAGCAGTACTTC. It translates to CATDLKGTGDYEQYF.

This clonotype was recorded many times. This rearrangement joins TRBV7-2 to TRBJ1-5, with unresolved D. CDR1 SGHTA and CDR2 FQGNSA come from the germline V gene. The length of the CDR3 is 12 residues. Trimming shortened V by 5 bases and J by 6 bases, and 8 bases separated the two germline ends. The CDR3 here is CASSPPLQPQHF. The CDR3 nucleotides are TGTGCCAGCAGCCCCCCTCTTCAGCCCCAGCATTTT.

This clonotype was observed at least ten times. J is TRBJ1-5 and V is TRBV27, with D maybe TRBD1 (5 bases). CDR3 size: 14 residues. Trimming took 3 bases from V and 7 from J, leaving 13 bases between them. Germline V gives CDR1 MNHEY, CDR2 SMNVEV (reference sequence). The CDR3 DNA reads TGTGCCAGCAGTTTGGGGCAGGAAAACCAGCCCCAGCATTTT. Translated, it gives CASSLGQENQPQHF.

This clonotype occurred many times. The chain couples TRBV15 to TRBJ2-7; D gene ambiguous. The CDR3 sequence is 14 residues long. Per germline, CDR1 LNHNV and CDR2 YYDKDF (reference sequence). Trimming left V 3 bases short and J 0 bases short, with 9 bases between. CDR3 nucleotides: TGTGCCACCAGCAGGGACCCCAACTCCTACGAGCAGTACTTC. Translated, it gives CATSRDPNSYEQYF.

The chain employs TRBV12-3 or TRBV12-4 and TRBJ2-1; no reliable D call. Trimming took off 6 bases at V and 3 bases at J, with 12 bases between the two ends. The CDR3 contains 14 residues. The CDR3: CASRPNWNYNEQFF. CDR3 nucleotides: TGTGCCAGCAGACCCAACTGGAACTACAATGAGCAGTTCTTC.

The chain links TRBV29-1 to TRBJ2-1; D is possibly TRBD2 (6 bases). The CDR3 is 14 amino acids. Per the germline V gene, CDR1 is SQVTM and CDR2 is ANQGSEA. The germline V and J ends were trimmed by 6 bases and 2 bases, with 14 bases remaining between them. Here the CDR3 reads CSVSAGRAYNEQFF. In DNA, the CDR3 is TGCAGCGTGTCGGCGGGGCGAGCCTACAATGAGCAGTTCTTC.

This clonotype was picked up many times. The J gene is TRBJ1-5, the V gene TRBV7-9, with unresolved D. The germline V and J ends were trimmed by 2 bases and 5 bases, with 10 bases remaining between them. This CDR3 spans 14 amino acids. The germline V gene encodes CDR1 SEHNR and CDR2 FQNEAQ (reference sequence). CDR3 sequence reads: CASSLKGYDQPQHF. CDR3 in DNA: TGTGCCAGCAGCTTAAAGGGTTATGATCAGCCCCAGCATTTT.

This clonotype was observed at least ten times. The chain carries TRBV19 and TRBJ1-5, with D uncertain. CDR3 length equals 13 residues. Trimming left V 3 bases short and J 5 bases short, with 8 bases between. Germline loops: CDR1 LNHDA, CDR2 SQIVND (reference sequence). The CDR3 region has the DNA TGTGCCAGTAGTATTCGCCGCGATCAGCCCCAGCATTTT. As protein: CASSIRRDQPQHF.

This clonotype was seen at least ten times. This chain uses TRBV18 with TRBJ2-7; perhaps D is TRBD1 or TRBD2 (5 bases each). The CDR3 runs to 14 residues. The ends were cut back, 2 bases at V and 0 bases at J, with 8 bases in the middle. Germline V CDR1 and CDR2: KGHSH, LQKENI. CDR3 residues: CASSPRDDSYEQYF. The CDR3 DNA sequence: TGTGCCAGCTCACCAAGGGACGACTCCTACGAGCAGTACTTC.

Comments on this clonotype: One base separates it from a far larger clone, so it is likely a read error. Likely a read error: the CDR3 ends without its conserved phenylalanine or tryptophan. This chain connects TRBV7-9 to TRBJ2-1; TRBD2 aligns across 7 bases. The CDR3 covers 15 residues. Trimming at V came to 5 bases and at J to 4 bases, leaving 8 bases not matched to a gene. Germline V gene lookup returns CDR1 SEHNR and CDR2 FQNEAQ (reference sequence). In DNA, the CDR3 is TGTGCCAGCAGCGTAAGTGGGGGGGGATACAATGAGCAGTTCTTG. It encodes CASSVSGGGYNEQFL.

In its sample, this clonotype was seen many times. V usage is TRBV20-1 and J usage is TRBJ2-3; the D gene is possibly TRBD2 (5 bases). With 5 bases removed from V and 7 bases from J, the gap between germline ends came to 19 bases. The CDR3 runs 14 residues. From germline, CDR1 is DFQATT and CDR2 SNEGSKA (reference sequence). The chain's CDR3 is CSALKDSRLNTQYF. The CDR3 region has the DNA TGCAGTGCTCTCAAGGACTCAAGGTTGAATACGCAGTATTTT.

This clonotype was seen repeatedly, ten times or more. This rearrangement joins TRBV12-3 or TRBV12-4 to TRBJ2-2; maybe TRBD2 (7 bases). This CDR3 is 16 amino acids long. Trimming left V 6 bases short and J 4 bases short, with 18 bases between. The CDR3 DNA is TGTGCCAGCAGGATGACTGGGGGGGCCGCCACCGGGGAGCTGTTTTTT. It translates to CASRMTGGAATGELFF.

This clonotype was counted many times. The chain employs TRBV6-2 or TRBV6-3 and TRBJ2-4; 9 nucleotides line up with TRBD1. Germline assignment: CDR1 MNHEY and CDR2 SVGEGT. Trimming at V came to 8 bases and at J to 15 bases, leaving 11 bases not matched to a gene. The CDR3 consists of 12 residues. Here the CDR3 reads CASGGTGFRRYF. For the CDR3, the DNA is TGTGCCAGCGGCGGGACAGGGTTCCGTCGGTACTTC.

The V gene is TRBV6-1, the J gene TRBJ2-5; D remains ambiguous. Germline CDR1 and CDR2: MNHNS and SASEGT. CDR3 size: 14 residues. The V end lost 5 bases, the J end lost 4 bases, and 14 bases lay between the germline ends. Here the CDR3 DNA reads TGTGCCAGCAGTCCATCGCTTGAAAGAGAGACCCAGTACTTC. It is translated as CASSPSLERETQYF.

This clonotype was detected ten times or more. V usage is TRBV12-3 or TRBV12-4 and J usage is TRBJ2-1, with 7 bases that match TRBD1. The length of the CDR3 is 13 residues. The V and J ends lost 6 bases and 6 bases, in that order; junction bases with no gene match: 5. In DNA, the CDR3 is TGTGCCAGCAGCGCCCGACAGGGCAATGAGCAGTTCTTC. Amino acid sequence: CASSARQGNEQFF.

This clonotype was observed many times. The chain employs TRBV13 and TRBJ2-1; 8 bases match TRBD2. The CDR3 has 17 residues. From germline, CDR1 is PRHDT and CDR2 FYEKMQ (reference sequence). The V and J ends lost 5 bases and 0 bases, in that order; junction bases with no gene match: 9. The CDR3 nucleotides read TGTGCCAGCAGCCTTTCTAGCGGGCAGAGCTCCTACAATGAGCAGTTCTTC. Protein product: CASSLSSGQSSYNEQFF.

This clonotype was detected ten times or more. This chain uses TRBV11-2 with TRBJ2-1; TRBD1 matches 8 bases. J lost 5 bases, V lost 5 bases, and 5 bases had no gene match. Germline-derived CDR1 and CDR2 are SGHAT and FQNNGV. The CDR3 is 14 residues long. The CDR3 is CASSGPGGHNEQFF. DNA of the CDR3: TGTGCCAGCAGCGGCCCAGGGGGCCACAATGAGCAGTTCTTC. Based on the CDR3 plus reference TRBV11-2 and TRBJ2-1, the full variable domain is EAGVAQSPRYKIIEKRQSVAFWCNPISGHATLYWYQQILGQGPKLLIQFQNNGVVDDSQLPKDRFSAERLKGVDSTLKIQPAKLEDSAVYLCASSGPGGHNEQFFGPGTRLTVL.

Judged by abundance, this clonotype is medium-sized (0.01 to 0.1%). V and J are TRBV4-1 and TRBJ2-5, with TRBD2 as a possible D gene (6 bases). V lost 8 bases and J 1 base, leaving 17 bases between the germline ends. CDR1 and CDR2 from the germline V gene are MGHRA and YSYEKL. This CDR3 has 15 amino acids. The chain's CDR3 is CASGPGRGLQETQYF. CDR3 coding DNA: TGCGCCAGCGGGCCCGGGCGGGGCCTCCAAGAGACCCAGTACTTC.

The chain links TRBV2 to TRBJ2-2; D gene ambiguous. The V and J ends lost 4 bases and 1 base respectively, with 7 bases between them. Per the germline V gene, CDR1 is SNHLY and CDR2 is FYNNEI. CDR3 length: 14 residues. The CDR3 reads CASSGEGNTGELFF. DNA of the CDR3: TGTGCCAGCAGTGGGGAAGGGAACACCGGGGAGCTGTTTTTT.

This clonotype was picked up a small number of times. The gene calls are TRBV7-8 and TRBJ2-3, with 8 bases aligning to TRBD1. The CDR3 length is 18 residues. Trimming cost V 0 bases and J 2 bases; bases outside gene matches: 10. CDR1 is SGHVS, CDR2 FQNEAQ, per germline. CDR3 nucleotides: TGTGCCAGCAGCTTAGCCGCCGGGACAGGAGTTTTCACAGATACGCAGTATTTT. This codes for CASSLAAGTGVFTDTQYF.

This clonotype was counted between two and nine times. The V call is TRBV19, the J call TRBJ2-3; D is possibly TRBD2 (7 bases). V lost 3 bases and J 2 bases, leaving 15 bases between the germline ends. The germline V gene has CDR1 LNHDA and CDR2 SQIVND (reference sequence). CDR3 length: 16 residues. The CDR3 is CASSIGGAGFTDTQYF. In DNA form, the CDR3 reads TGTGCCAGTAGTATTGGGGGGGCCGGATTCACAGATACGCAGTATTTT.

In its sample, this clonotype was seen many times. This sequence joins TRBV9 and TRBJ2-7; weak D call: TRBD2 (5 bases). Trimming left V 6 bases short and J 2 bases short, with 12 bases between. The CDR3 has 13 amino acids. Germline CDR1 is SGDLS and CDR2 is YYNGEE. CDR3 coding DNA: TGTGCCAGCAAGGAGGACGGCCCCTACGAGCAGTACTTC. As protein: CASKEDGPYEQYF.

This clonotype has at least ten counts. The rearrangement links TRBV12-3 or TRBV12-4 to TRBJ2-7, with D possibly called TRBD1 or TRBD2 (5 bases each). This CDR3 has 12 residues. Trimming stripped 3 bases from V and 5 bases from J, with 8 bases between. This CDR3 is CASSFGANEQYF. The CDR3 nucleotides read TGTGCCAGCAGTTTCGGGGCGAACGAGCAGTACTTC.

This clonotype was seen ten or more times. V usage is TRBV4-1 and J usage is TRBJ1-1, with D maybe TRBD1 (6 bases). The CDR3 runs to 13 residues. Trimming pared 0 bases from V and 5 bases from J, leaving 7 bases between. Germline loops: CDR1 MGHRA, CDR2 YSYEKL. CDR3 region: CASSQDRGTEAFF. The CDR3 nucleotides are TGCGCCAGCAGCCAAGACAGGGGAACTGAAGCTTTCTTT.